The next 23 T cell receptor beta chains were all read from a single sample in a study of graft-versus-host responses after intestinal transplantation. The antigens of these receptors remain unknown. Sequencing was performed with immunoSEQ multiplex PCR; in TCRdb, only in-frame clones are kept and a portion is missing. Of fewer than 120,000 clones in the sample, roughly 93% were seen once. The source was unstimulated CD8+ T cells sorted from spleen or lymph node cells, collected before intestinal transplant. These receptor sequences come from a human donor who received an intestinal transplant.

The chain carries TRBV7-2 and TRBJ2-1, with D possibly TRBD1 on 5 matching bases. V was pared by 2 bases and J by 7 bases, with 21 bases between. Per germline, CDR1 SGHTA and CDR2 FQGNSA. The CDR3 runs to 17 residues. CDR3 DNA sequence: TGTGCCAGCAGCTTAAAGTTAAAGGGGTGGGGATGGAATGAGCAGTTCTTC. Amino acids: CASSLKLKGWGWNEQFF.

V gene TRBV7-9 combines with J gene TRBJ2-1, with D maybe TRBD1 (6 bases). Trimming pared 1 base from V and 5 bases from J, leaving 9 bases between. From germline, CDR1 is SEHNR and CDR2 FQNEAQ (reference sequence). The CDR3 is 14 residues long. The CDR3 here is CASSLVEGDNEQFF. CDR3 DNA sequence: TGTGCCAGCAGCTTAGTTGAGGGGGACAATGAGCAGTTCTTC.

In DNA form, the CDR3 reads TGTGCCTGGACCTCGGGCACCCCAAGTGACCAGTACTTC. Translating it yields CAWTSGTPSDQYF. V gene TRBV30 combines with J gene TRBJ2-5; no clear D. This CDR3 is 13 amino acids long. V lost 4 bases to trimming and J lost 10 bases, with 19 bases between them. Germline loops: CDR1 GTSNPN, CDR2 SVGIG (reference sequence).

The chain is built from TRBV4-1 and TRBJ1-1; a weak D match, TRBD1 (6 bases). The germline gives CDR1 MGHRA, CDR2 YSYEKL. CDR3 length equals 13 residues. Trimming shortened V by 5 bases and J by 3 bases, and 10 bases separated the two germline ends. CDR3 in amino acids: CASSYREDTEAFF. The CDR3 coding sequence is TGCGCCAGCAGCTACAGGGAGGACACTGAAGCTTTCTTT.

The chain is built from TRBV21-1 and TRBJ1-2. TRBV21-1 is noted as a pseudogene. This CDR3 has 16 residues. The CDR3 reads CASSMVNRSRRYGYTF. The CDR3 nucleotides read TGTGCCAGCAGCATGGTAAATCGGTCTCGTAGGTATGGCTACACCTTC.

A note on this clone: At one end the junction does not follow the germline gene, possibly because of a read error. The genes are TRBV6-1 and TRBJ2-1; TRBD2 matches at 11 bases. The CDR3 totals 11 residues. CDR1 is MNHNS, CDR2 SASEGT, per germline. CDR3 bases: TGTGCCAGCGGGGCCGGGACTAGCGGACTCTTC. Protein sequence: CASGAGTSGLF.

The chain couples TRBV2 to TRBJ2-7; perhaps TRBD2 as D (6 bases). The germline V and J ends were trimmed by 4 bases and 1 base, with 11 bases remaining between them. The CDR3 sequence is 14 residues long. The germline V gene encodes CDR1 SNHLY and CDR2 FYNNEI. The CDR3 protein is CASSVAGHSYEQYF. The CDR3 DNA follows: TGTGCCAGCAGTGTGGCGGGGCATTCCTACGAGCAGTACTTC.

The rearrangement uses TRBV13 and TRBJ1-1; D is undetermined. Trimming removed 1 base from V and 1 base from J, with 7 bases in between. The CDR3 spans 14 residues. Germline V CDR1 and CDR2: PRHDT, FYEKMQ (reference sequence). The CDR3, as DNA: TGTGCCAGCAGCTTAGATCCCCCGAACACTGAAGCTTTCTTT. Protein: CASSLDPPNTEAFF.

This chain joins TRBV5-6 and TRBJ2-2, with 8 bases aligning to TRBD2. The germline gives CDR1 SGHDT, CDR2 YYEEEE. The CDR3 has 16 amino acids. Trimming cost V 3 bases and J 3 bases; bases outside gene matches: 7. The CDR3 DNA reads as TGTGCCAGCAGCTCTCCGACTAGCGAGTACACCGGGGAGCTGTTTTTT. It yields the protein CASSSPTSEYTGELFF.

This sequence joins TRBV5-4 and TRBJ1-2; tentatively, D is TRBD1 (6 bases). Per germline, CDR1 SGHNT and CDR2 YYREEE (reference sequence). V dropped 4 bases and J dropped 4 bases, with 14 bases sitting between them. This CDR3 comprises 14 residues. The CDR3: CASSLGGAIYGYTF. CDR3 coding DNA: TGTGCCAGCAGCCTGGGGGGGGCGATCTATGGCTACACCTTC.

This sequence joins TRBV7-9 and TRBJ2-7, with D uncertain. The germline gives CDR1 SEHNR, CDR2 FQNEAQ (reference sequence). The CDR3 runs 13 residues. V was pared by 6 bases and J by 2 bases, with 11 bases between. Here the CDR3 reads CASSYDKTYEQYF. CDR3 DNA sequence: TGTGCCAGCAGTTACGACAAGACCTACGAGCAGTACTTC.

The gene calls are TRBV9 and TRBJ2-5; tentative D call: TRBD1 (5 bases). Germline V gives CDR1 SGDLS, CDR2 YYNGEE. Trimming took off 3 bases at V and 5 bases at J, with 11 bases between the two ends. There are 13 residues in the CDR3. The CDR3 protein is CASSEGPGETQYF. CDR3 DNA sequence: TGTGCCAGCAGCGAGGGCCCAGGGGAGACCCAGTACTTC. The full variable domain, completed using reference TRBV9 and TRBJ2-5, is DSGVTQTPKHLITATGQRVTLRCSPRSGDLSVYWYQQSLDQGLQFLIQYYNGEERAKGNILERFSAQQFPDLHSELNLSSLELGDSALYFCASSEGPGETQYFGPGTRLLVL.

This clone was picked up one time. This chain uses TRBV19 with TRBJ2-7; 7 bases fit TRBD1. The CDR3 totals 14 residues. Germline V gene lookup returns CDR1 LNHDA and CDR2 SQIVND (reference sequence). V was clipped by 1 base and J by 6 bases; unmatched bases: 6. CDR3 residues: CASSIATTGAEQYF. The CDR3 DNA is TGTGCCAGTAGTATAGCTACTACAGGGGCCGAGCAGTACTTC.

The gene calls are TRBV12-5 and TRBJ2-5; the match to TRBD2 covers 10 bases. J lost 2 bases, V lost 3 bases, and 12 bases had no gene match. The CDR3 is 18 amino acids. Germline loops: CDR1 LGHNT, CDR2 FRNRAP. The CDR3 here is CASGFSLMTSGPQETQYF. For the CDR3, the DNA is TGTGCTAGTGGTTTTTCCCTCATGACTAGCGGGCCTCAAGAGACCCAGTACTTC.

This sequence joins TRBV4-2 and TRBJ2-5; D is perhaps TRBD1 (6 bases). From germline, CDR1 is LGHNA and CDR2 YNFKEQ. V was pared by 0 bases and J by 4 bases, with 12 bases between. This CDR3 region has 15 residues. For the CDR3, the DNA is TGTGCCAGCAGCCAAGAAACAGGGTTACTAGAGACCCAGTACTTC. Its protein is CASSQETGLLETQYF.

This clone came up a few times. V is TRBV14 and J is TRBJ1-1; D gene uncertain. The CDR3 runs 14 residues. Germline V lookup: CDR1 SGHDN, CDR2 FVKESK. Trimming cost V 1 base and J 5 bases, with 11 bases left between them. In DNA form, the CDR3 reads TGTGCCAGCAGCCAAGTAACCTTACTTACTGAAGCTTTCTTT. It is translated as CASSQVTLLTEAFF.

CDR3 bases: TGTGCCAGCAGCCCGACCGGAGCGGACCTCACAGATACGCAGTATTTT. It encodes CASSPTGADLTDTQYF. The genes are TRBV7-8 and TRBJ2-3, with D possibly being TRBD2 (5 bases). The CDR3 consists of 16 residues. Trimming left V 5 bases short and J 2 bases short, with 17 bases between. Germline values: CDR1 SGHVS, CDR2 FQNEAQ. Drawing the rest from reference TRBV7-8 and TRBJ2-3, the complete variable domain is GAGVSQSPRYKVAKRGQDVALRCDPISGHVSLFWYQQALGQGPEFLTYFQNEAQLDKSGLPSDRFFAERPEGSVSTLKIQRTQQEDSAVYLCASSPTGADLTDTQYFGPGTRLTVL.

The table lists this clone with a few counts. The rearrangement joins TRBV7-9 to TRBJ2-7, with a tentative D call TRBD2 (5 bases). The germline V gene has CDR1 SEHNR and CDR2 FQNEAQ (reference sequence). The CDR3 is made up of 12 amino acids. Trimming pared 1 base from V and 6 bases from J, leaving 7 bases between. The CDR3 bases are TGTGCCAGCAGCTTAGGTACTAGCGAGCAGTACTTC. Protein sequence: CASSLGTSEQYF. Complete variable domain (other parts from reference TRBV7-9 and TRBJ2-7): DTGVSQNPRHKITKRGQNVTFRCDPISEHNRLYWYRQTLGQGPEFLTYFQNEAQLEKSRLLSDRFSAERPKGSFSTLEIQRTEQGDSAMYLCASSLGTSEQYFGPGTRLTVT.

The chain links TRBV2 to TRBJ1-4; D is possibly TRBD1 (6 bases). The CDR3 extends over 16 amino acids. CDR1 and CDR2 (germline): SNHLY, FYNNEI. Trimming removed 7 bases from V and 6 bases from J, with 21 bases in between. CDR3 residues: CASNLPRDKSDEKLFF. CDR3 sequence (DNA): TGTGCCAGCAACCTCCCCCGGGACAAGTCGGATGAAAAACTGTTTTTT.

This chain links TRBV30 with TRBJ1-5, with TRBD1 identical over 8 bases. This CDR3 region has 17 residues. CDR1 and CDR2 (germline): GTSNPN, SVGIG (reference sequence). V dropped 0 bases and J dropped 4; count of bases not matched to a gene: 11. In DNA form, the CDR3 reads TGTGCCTGGAGTGTGCAGGGGGCGCGGTCCCCAAATCAGCCCCAGCATTTT. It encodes CAWSVQGARSPNQPQHF.

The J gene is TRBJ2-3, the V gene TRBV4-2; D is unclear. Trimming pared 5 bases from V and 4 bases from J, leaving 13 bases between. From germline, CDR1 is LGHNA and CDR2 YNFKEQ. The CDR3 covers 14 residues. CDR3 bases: TGTGCCAGCAGCGAAGCGCGGTGGGCAGATACGCAGTATTTT. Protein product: CASSEARWADTQYF.

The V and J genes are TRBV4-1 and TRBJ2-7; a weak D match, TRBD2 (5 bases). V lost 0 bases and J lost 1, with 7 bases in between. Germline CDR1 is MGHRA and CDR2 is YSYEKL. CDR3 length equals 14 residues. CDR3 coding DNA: TGCGCCAGCAGCCAAGACGAGGGATCCTACGAGCAGTACTTC. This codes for CASSQDEGSYEQYF.

The CDR3, as DNA: TGTGCCAGCAGCGGGAGATTTGCAGATACGCAGTATTTT. This codes for CASSGRFADTQYF. V and J are TRBV9 and TRBJ2-3; the D is unclear. Germline lookup yields CDR1 SGDLS and CDR2 YYNGEE. The CDR3 runs to 13 residues. V was clipped by 3 bases and J by 4 bases, with 9 bases between them.